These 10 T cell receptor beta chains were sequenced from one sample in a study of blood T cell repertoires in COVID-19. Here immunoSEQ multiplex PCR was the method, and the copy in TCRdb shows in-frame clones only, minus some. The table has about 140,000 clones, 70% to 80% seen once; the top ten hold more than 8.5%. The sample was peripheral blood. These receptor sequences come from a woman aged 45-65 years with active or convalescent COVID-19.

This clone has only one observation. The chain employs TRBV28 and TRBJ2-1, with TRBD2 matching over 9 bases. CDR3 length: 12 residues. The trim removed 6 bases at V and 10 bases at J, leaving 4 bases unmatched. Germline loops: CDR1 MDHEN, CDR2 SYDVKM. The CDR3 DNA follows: TGTGCCAGCAGACATGGACTAGCGGAGCAGTTCTTC. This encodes CASRHGLAEQFF.

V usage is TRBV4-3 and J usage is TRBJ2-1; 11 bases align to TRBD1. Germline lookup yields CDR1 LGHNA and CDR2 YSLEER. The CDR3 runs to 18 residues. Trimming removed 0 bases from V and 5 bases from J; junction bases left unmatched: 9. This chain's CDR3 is CASSQDLSGTGGNNEQFF. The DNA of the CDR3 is TGCGCCAGCAGCCAAGATTTGTCCGGGACAGGGGGAAACAATGAGCAGTTCTTC.

The CDR3, as DNA: TGTGCCAGCAGCGTAGCTTCGAGCGGGAGCGGAGATACGCAGTATTTT. Encoded protein: CASSVASSGSGDTQYF. The V call is TRBV9, the J call TRBJ2-3, with TRBD2 identical over 8 bases. V lost 0 bases, J lost 5 bases, and 8 bases stayed unmatched. There are 16 residues in the CDR3. In germline, CDR1 is SGDLS, CDR2 YYNGEE.

Written as DNA, the CDR3 is TGTGCCAGCAGTGATGAGGGTTGGATGACAGGGAATTACTACGAGCAGTACTTC. This gives the protein CASSDEGWMTGNYYEQYF. This sequence joins TRBV2 and TRBJ2-7, with 7 bases aligning to TRBD1. CDR1 is SNHLY and CDR2 is FYNNEI in the germline V gene. The CDR3 is made up of 18 amino acids. The junction had 17 bases not matched to a gene; V was cut back by 3 bases and J by 3 bases.

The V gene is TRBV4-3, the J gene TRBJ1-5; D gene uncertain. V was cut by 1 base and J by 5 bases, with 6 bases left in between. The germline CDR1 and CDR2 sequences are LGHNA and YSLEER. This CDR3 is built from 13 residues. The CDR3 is CASSQAEDQPQHF. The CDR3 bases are TGCGCCAGCAGCCAAGCGGAGGATCAGCCCCAGCATTTT.

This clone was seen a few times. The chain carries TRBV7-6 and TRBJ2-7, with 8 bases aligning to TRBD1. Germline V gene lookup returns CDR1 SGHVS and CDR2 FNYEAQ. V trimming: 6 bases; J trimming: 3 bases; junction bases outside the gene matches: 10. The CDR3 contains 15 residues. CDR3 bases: TGTGCCAGCAGTCCTCGACAGGGGCCGGGCTACGAGCAGTACTTC. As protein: CASSPRQGPGYEQYF.

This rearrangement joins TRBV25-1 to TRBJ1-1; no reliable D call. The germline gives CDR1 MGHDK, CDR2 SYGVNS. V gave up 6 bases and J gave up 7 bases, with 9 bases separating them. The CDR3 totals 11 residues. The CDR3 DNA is TGTGCCAGCAGGGTTTTCGGTGAAGCTTTCTTT. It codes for CASRVFGEAFF. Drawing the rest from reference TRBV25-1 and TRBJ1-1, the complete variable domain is EADIYQTPRYLVIGTGKKITLECSQTMGHDKMYWYQQDPGMELHLIHYSYGVNSTEKGDLSSESTVSRIRTEHFPLTLESARPSHTSQYLCASRVFGEAFFGQGTRLTVV.

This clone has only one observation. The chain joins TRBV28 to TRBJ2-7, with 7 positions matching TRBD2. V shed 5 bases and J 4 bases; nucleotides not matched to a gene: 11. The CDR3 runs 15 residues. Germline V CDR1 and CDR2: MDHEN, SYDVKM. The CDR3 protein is CASSPQRDGPYEQYF. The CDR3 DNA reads TGTGCCAGCAGTCCCCAGCGGGATGGGCCTTACGAGCAGTACTTC.

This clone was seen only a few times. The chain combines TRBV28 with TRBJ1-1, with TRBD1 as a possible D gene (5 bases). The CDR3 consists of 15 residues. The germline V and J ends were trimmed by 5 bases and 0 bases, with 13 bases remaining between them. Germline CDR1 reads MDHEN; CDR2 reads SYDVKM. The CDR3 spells CASSRTQELNTEAFF. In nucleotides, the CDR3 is TGTGCCAGCAGTAGGACACAGGAGTTGAACACTGAAGCTTTCTTT.

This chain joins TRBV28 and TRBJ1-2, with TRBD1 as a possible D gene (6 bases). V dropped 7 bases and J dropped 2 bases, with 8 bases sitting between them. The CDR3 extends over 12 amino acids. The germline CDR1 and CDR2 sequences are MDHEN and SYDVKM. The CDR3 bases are TGTGCCAGCAATACAGGGAACTATGGCTACACCTTC. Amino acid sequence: CASNTGNYGYTF.